This paragraph covers one T cell receptor beta chain sequence. Its antigen remains undetermined. No qualities accompany the bases; no much larger clone lies one base away. The CDR3 regions of human TCRbeta chains were analyzed by immunosequencing. As for how the authors treated the data: Repertoire TCRs were matched against a reference library of SARS-CoV-2-specific TCRs generated with the MIRA antigen-specificity platform. Breadth was defined as the fraction of unique TCRs that were SARS-CoV-2-associated, and depth was defined as the fraction of total T cells that were SARS-CoV-2-associated. Using the MIRA data, each spike-specific TCR was mapped to the spike region that the TCR reacts to and placed in a CD4 or CD8 class. Log10-transformed breadth and depth values were compared by one-way ANOVA with Sidak's multiple comparisons tests. The clones in this table, taken by TCRdb from immuneACCESS, are in-frame only. Not every clone is retained; where verified, under half of the shortfall comes from an unresolved V gene, and the cause of the rest is unknown. V and J calls and clone size follow that table, whereas D and trimming were derived from the DNA. A total of 100,000 to 150,000 clones appear in this sample, 90% of them only once. Approximately 7.6% of the sample is in the top ten clones.

Trimming at the junction amounts to 6 bases on V and 4 bases on J, and the germline ends lie 19 bases apart. The CDR3 spans 16 residues, from the cysteine through the phenylalanine. The DNA shown is the 48-base CDR3, in frame from base 1. Looking up the germline V gene yields CDR1 SGHVS and CDR2 FQNEAQ. The source of the sample is a study of T cell responses to AZD1222 COVID-19 vaccine (dated by TCRdb to about 2021). Notes on the research overall: AZD1222 recipients whose second dose came at about 4 weeks and those whose second dose came at about 12 weeks were combined into one group, since spike-specific TCR depth and breadth did not differ between the two schedules. A total of 233 trial participants underwent TCR sequencing, of whom about 210 had received two doses of AZD1222 and 26 had received two doses of the MenACWY control vaccine. Enrollment into the trials was organized by age into subgroups of 18-55, 56-69 and 70-plus years, and those subgroups contained approximately 150, 30 and 60 TCR-sequenced participants, respectively.

The time point label, read with the paper, signifies: baseline before first vaccination. Vaccinee samples were obtained from the UK trials COV001 and COV002, which included a single-blind randomized controlled phase 2/3 trial of AZD1222 (ChAdOx1 nCoV-19) in healthy adults. For TCRbeta chain sequencing, PBMC samples from trial participants were taken at day 0 and at day 28 after the second dose. The paper as a whole reports these results and caveats: The whole spike protein was spanned by vaccine-associated CD4 TCRs, and dominant responses were seen in regions 160-218 and 743-854. Nearly half of unique spike-specific TCRs reportedly recognized epitopes outside regions mutated in the B.1.351 and B.1.1.7 variants. Conclusions about previously exposed vaccinees are limited because only five to seven AZD1222 recipients were SARS-CoV-2 seropositive at baseline. Spike-specific TCR breadth and depth rose significantly after two AZD1222 doses compared with day 0 and with MenACWY recipients. The 56-69-year group was small, and its depth increase did not reach significance, likely because of low power. Participants were mostly white British, with more females than males. The authors suggested clonal diversity may have been underestimated. Because no day 14 peak-response samples were available, the repertoires could be characterized only after the peak T cell response.

Sequencing used peripheral blood, obtained on day 0 of AZD1222 vaccination. The chain is assembled from TRBV7-8 and TRBJ1-3; matching of 5 bases hints at TRBD1 as the D gene. The TCR comes from an adult in good health. CDR3 protein: CASSPPGPSRGNTIYF. At the DNA level, the sequence is TGTGCCAGCAGTCCTCCGGGACCCTCGAGAGGAAACACCATATATTTT.